What follows are 11 T cell receptor beta chains derived from one specimen sequenced in a study of cytomegalovirus exposure and HLA in healthy donors. Primers: 60 Vbeta forward and 13 Jbeta reverse. The data were produced by immunoSEQ multiplex PCR, yet TCRdb's version contains in-frame clones alone and is incomplete. Here the sample spans more than 90,000 clones, 70% to 80% being singletons. Specimen: PBMCs. The receptor set was obtained from a female donor in good health and CMV-seronegative.

This chain links TRBV6-5 with TRBJ1-5; 12 bases are shared with TRBD1. V trimming: 6 bases; J trimming: 3 bases; junction bases outside the gene matches: 3. CDR3 size: 15 residues. Germline CDR1 is MNHEY and CDR2 is SVGAGI. In DNA, the CDR3 is TGTGCCAGCAGCCAGGGACAGGGGGCCAATCAGCCCCAGCATTTT. As protein: CASSQGQGANQPQHF.

The chain links TRBV15 to TRBJ2-1; 8 bases align to TRBD2. With V trimmed by 8 bases and J by 5 bases, 17 bases remained unmatched. This CDR3 comprises 17 residues. The germline CDR1 and CDR2 sequences are LNHNV and YYDKDF (reference sequence). The CDR3 region is CATGGAGARTQNNEQFF. As DNA, the CDR3 is TGTGCCACCGGGGGAGCGGGGGCCAGAACCCAAAACAATGAGCAGTTCTTC.

The rearrangement uses TRBV5-1 and TRBJ1-2; 7 bases map to TRBD1. CDR1 SGHRS and CDR2 YFSETQ come from the germline V gene. Unmatched junction bases numbered 13, after V lost 0 bases and J lost 8 bases. The length of the CDR3 is 16 residues. The CDR3 nucleotides are TGCGCCAGCAGCTTGGGACAGGGAAGTGGAAGAGAAGGCTACACCTTC. Protein: CASSLGQGSGREGYTF.

The genes are TRBV7-9 and TRBJ1-1; TRBD1 aligns across 12 bases. Per germline, CDR1 SEHNR and CDR2 FQNEAQ (reference sequence). J lost 8 bases, V lost 10 bases, and 26 bases had no gene match. CDR3 length: 19 amino acids. DNA for the CDR3: TGTGCCACCCAACAATATGGTCCCCGGGACAGGGGGCCGTCCGGAGAAGCTTTCTTT. It yields the protein CATQQYGPRDRGPSGEAFF.

This chain connects TRBV27 to TRBJ2-1; D gene unclear. V was shortened by 4 bases and J by 3 bases, with 10 bases between the two germline ends. The germline gives CDR1 MNHEY, CDR2 SMNVEV (reference sequence). The CDR3 is made up of 14 amino acids. The CDR3 nucleotides are TGTGCCAGCAGTTCCGAGTCGTTCTACAATGAGCAGTTCTTC. It specifies CASSSESFYNEQFF.

The count of this clone is one. V is TRBV28 and J is TRBJ1-2, with 9 bases matching TRBD1. Germline V gene sequence: CDR1 MDHEN, CDR2 SYDVKM. V trimming: 10 bases; J trimming: 5 bases; junction bases outside the gene matches: 14. The CDR3 sequence is 15 residues long. Here the CDR3 DNA reads TGTGCCACCTCGGTTGAAGGACAGGGGTGGTATGGCTACACCTTC. Encoded protein: CATSVEGQGWYGYTF.

The V gene is TRBV18, the J gene TRBJ1-6; 7 bases are a match to TRBD1. CDR3 length: 16 residues. The germline V gene encodes CDR1 KGHSH and CDR2 LQKENI. J was trimmed by 7 bases and V by 2 bases; bases with no gene match: 8. Written as DNA, the CDR3 is TGTGCCAGCTCACCAAATGAAGGGGGCACAAATTCACCCCTCCACTTT. Protein sequence: CASSPNEGGTNSPLHF.

J is TRBJ2-3 and V is TRBV29-1, with TRBD2 as a possible D gene (6 bases). This CDR3 contains 14 residues. Trimming shortened V by 4 bases and J by 2 bases, and 13 bases separated the two germline ends. Germline CDR1 is SQVTM and CDR2 is ANQGSEA. CDR3 DNA sequence: TGCAGCGTTGTGACTAGTTCCTCCACAGATACGCAGTATTTT. Its translation is CSVVTSSSTDTQYF.

The chain is built from TRBV4-2 and TRBJ2-3, with 12 nucleotides matching TRBD2. Germline V gene sequence: CDR1 LGHNA, CDR2 YNFKEQ. This CDR3 is 15 amino acids long. Unmatched junction bases numbered 2, after V lost 3 bases and J lost 4 bases. CDR3 nucleotide sequence: TGTGCCAGCAGCCATCTAGCGGGAGGGCCAGATACGCAGTATTTT. Protein sequence: CASSHLAGGPDTQYF.

The chain links TRBV28 to TRBJ2-3; D is perhaps TRBD1 (5 bases). This CDR3 has 14 residues. V shed 1 base and J shed 7 bases, with 12 bases lying between them. The germline gives CDR1 MDHEN, CDR2 SYDVKM. The DNA of the CDR3 is TGTGCCAGCAGTTTATCAGGGTACCCCAATACGCAGTATTTT. Amino acid sequence: CASSLSGYPNTQYF.

Notes on this clone: One junction end does not reproduce the germline sequence, and a read error may be involved. The chain is built from TRBV9 and TRBJ2-1; 8 positions agree with TRBD1. There are 14 residues in the CDR3. Germline V lookup: CDR1 SGDLS, CDR2 YYNGEE. The CDR3 DNA reads TGTGCCAGCAGCCCTCAGGGGGCACCCGACATTCGAATCTTC. Protein product: CASSPQGAPDIRIF.